This T cell receptor beta chain is from a study of shared clonotypes between healthy human individuals. The CDR3 length is 14 residues. The ends were cut back, 2 bases at V and 0 bases at J, with 11 bases in the middle. The germline V gene encodes CDR1 GTSNPN and CDR2 SVGIG (reference sequence). Unsorted PBMC DNA sequencing spanned ten immunoSEQ deep assay plates. Sequenced by immunoSEQ multiplex PCR; TCRdb stores in-frame clones only, minus some. The table shows nearly 500,000 clones, with roughly four fifths occurring only once. This sequence was found in a woman in her thirties or forties in good health. Some clones in this sample may be carry-over from other donors' samples. The sequenced sample consisted of PBMCs. The chain links TRBV30 to TRBJ2-7; D is unresolved. CDR3 amino acids: CAWSPPGPSYEQYF. The CDR3 coding sequence is TGTGCCTGGAGTCCCCCCGGGCCCTCCTACGAGCAGTACTTC.